Below are 12 T cell receptor beta chains sequenced from a single sample in a study of T cells after yellow fever vaccination. TCRdb passed the 5' RACE reads through MiXCR, listing each CDR3 protein once. The sample holds approximately 260,000 distinct CDR3 sequences, 10% to 15% seen once. Sequencing was performed on CD4+ T cells sorted from PBMCs, taken 45 days after the yellow fever booster vaccination. The source is a man younger than 45 who received the YFV17D yellow fever vaccine.

This clonotype was seen ten or more times. The chain has TRBV6-1 and TRBJ1-2, with D uncertain. Germline CDR1 MNHNS, CDR2 SASEGT. The CDR3 spans 12 residues. V lost 4 bases and J lost 6, with 9 bases in between. CDR3 nucleotide sequence: TGTGCCAGCAGTGGGCAGGTCGATGGCTACACCTTC. Residues: CASSGQVDGYTF.

The chain links TRBV7-9 to TRBJ2-7, with D perhaps given as TRBD1 or TRBD2 (5 bases each). CDR3 size: 14 residues. Germline CDR1 reads SEHNR; CDR2 reads FQNEAQ (reference sequence). Trimming cost V 7 bases and J 3 bases, with 16 bases left between them. The CDR3 coding sequence is TGTGCCAGCACCATCCGGGACGGGGACTACGAGCAGTACTTC. This translates into CASTIRDGDYEQYF.

The chain has TRBV7-2 and TRBJ2-2; possibly TRBD2 for D (5 bases). V was shortened by 6 bases and J by 5 bases, with 19 bases between the two germline ends. Germline lookup yields CDR1 SGHTA and CDR2 FQGNSA. CDR3 length: 16 residues. CDR3 sequence (DNA): TGTGCCAGCAGAGAACCGGGTCGGAGAGGGACCGGGGAGCTGTTTTTT. This translates into CASREPGRRGTGELFF.

The chain uses TRBV12-3 or TRBV12-4 and TRBJ1-3; D not resolved. V was pared by 5 bases and J by 0 bases, with 8 bases between. The CDR3 is 14 residues long. The CDR3 protein is CASSRANSGNTIYF. In DNA form, the CDR3 reads TGTGCCAGCAGTCGGGCGAACTCTGGAAACACCATATATTTT.

The chain is built from TRBV5-1 and TRBJ2-5, with D unresolved. This CDR3 spans 11 amino acids. Germline loops: CDR1 SGHRS, CDR2 YFSETQ. The germline V and J ends were trimmed by 4 bases and 4 bases, with 5 bases remaining between them. The CDR3 is CASSDTETQYF. DNA of the CDR3: TGCGCCAGCAGCGACACAGAGACCCAGTACTTC.

This clonotype has just a few counts. The V call is TRBV20-1, the J call TRBJ2-7; maybe TRBD2 (5 bases). The germline V gene has CDR1 DFQATT and CDR2 SNEGSKA (reference sequence). With 4 bases removed from V and 8 bases from J, the gap between germline ends came to 15 bases. The CDR3 sequence is 12 residues long. CDR3 in amino acids: CSATSTSFKQYF. The DNA of the CDR3 is TGCAGTGCTACCAGTACTAGTTTCAAGCAGTACTTC.

On this clonotype itself: A clone one base away is much larger, so this may be a read error. V usage is TRBV20-1 and J usage is TRBJ2-7; D call uncertain. Germline CDR1 and CDR2: DFQATT and SNEGSKA (reference sequence). This CDR3 contains 14 residues. Trimming took off 6 bases at V and 3 bases at J, with 18 bases between the two ends. CDR3 sequence (DNA): TGCAGTGCCAGGTCTCGGGCGGCTGACTACGAGCAGTACTTC. Amino acids: CSARSRAADYEQYF.

The chain recombines TRBV20-1 with TRBJ1-2; possibly TRBD1 for D (5 bases). There are 14 residues in the CDR3. The germline gives CDR1 DFQATT, CDR2 SNEGSKA (reference sequence). The ends were cut back, 3 bases at V and 2 bases at J, with 13 bases in the middle. The DNA for the CDR3 is TGCAGTGCTAGGCTGGACAAGGAGAACTATGGCTACACCTTC. Translating it yields CSARLDKENYGYTF.

This clonotype was picked up many times. The V call is TRBV18, the J call TRBJ2-5; TRBD2 matches 8 bases. The CDR3 sequence is 16 residues long. After removal of 2 bases from V and 5 bases from J, the junction contained 10 bases not matched to a gene. In germline, CDR1 is KGHSH, CDR2 LQKENI. This CDR3 is CASSPGQAGVGETQYF. CDR3 nucleotides: TGTGCCAGCTCACCAGGGCAAGCGGGAGTCGGGGAGACCCAGTACTTC. The full variable domain, its missing parts supplied by reference TRBV18 and TRBJ2-5, is NAGVMQNPRHLVRRRGQEARLRCSPMKGHSHVYWYRQLPEEGLKFMVYLQKENIIDESGMPKERFSAEFPKEGPSILRIQQVVRGDSAAYFCASSPGQAGVGETQYFGPGTRLLVL.

The J gene is TRBJ2-2, the V gene TRBV5-1; D might be TRBD1 or TRBD2, each matching 5 bases. The germline V gene has CDR1 SGHRS and CDR2 YFSETQ. The ends were cut back, 7 bases at V and 1 base at J, with 17 bases in the middle. The CDR3 has 16 residues. This CDR3 is CASGTELIGNTGELFF. The CDR3 DNA is TGCGCCAGCGGGACGGAGCTCATCGGGAACACCGGGGAGCTGTTTTTT.

The rearrangement joins TRBV5-4 to TRBJ1-2; D is ambiguous. With 0 bases removed from V and 0 bases from J, the gap between germline ends came to 9 bases. This CDR3 is 15 amino acids long. CDR1 is SGHNT and CDR2 is YYREEE in the germline V gene (reference sequence). The CDR3 DNA is TGTGCCAGCAGCTTGGTTCTAGGGACTAACTATGGCTACACCTTC. It encodes CASSLVLGTNYGYTF. The full variable domain, completed using reference TRBV5-4 and TRBJ1-2, is ETGVTQSPTHLIKTRGQQVTLRCSSQSGHNTVSWYQQALGQGPQFIFQYYREEENGRGNFPPRFSGLQFPNYSSELNVNALELDDSALYLCASSLVLGTNYGYTFGSGTRLTVV.

This clonotype was found a few times. V gene TRBV30 combines with J gene TRBJ1-2, with D hard to call. From germline, CDR1 is GTSNPN and CDR2 SVGIG (reference sequence). CDR3 length equals 11 residues. The V end was cut by 2 bases, the J end by 6 bases, with 7 bases between. Written as DNA, the CDR3 is TGTGCCTGGAGTTTGGCGGATGGCTACACCTTC. This codes for CAWSLADGYTF.